The 4 T cell receptor beta chains presented below share a single source sample, sequenced in a study of shared clonotypes between healthy human individuals. Libraries were prepared by immunoSEQ multiplex PCR; TCRdb keeps only in-frame clonotypes and omits some of them. The table records just over 2,000,000 clones, 85% to 95% of them present only once. Sample: naive CD4+ T cells sorted from blood. Subset described: CD45RA+ positively selected. These receptors all stem from a man between 18 and 35 years old in good health.

This chain links TRBV6-4 with TRBJ2-3; 7 positions match TRBD1. Germline V CDR1 and CDR2: MRHNA, SNTAGT. The CDR3 has 15 amino acids. The V and J ends lost 6 bases and 3 bases, in that order; junction bases with no gene match: 9. CDR3 sequence (DNA): TGTGCCAGCAGGCTGGTAGGGGGCGCGACAGATACGCAGTATTTT. Protein sequence: CASRLVGGATDTQYF.

Concerning this clone: This specimen includes other DNA sequences encoding the same CDR3. The chain couples TRBV7-9 to TRBJ1-4; the D is unclear. V dropped 2 bases and J dropped 8 bases, with 6 bases sitting between them. Germline loops: CDR1 SEHNR, CDR2 FQNEAQ (reference sequence). This CDR3 is built from 12 residues. The CDR3 sequence is CASSLTGEKLFF. DNA for the CDR3: TGTGCCAGCAGCTTAACCGGGGAAAAACTGTTTTTT.

This chain connects TRBV5-4 to TRBJ2-1; D might be TRBD1 or TRBD2, each matching 5 bases. V dropped 0 bases and J dropped 10 bases, with 14 bases sitting between them. The germline CDR1 and CDR2 sequences are SGHNT and YYREEE (reference sequence). The CDR3 runs to 14 residues. CDR3: CASSLEGVWDEQFF. In nucleotides, the CDR3 is TGTGCCAGCAGCTTGGAGGGCGTCTGGGACGAGCAGTTCTTC.

This chain connects TRBV19 to TRBJ2-5; TRBD2 agrees at 8 bases. V was clipped by 5 bases and J by 2 bases; unmatched bases: 4. CDR1 LNHDA and CDR2 SQIVND come from the germline V gene (reference sequence). The CDR3 loop spans 14 amino acids. The DNA for the CDR3 is TGTGCCAGTAGTGATATAGCGGGGCAAGAGACCCAGTACTTC. Amino acids: CASSDIAGQETQYF. The complete variable domain, with remaining parts taken from reference TRBV19 and TRBJ2-5, reads DGGITQSPKYLFRKEGQNVTLSCEQNLNHDAMYWYRQDPGQGLRLIYYSQIVNDFQKGDIAEGYSVSREKKESFPLTVTSAQKNPTAFYLCASSDIAGQETQYFGPGTRLLVL.